This T cell receptor beta chain was identified in a study of OX40 agonist ivuxolimab in advanced cancers. Overall study context: Across the patients, intravenous ivuxolimab was delivered every 2 weeks at 0.01 to 10 mg/kg.

In the case of this clone: The antigen remains unidentified.

V lost 6 bases to trimming and J lost 6 bases; unmatched junction nucleotides: 0. The CDR3 loop spans 12 amino acids. CDR1 is SNHLY and CDR2 is FYNNEI in the germline V gene. Study-wide results and caveats: In the 0.1 to 3.0 mg/kg range, CD4+ and CD8+ blood T cells had expanded clonally by week 6.

TCRdb's table, derived via immunoSEQ multiplex PCR, lists solely in-frame clones and lacks some. This table holds about 54,000 clones, around nine tenths found once. The sequence derives from an adult with an advanced solid tumor such as melanoma, head and neck, liver or kidney cancer. Sequenced material: CD4+ or CD8+ T cells sorted from blood, taken in a trial of the OX40 agonist ivuxolimab. V gene TRBV2 combines with J gene TRBJ1-1, with 11 positions matching TRBD1. CDR3 DNA sequence: TGTGCCAGCAGGGGACAGGGGGCTGAAGCTTTCTTT. Encoded protein: CASRGQGAEAFF. The full variable domain, with the rest looked up from reference TRBV2 and TRBJ1-1, is EPEVTQTPSHQVTQMGQEVILRCVPISNHLYFYWYRQILGQKVEFLVSFYNNEISEKSEIFDDQFSVERPDGSNFTLKIRSTKLEDSAMYFCASRGQGAEAFFGQGTRLTVV.